The rows below give T cell receptor beta chains drawn from one sample of a study of beta chain features in type 1 diabetes. The method was immunoSEQ multiplex PCR; TCRdb's version includes in-frame clones alone and lacks a portion of them. The table includes over 150,000 clones, more than 10% detected once. Sequenced sample: central memory CD4+ T cells from blood. The receptors were sampled from a woman between 18 and 30 years old in good health. CDR3s include the opening cysteine and the closing phenylalanine or tryptophan. The D gene is left open where the match is weak. Clone size is shown for a subset of rows, as once, few, many or a class of expanded clone.

D	V	J	size	CDR3	DNA
TRBD2	TRBV5-1	TRBJ2-5	NA	CASSLGTSGGETQYF	TGCGCCAGCAGCTTGGGGACTAGCGGAGGGGAGACCCAGTACTTC
NA	TRBV7-2	TRBJ1-5	once	CASSLLHNQPQHF	TGTGCCAGCAGCTTATTACATAATCAGCCCCAGCATTTT
TRBD1	TRBV29-1	TRBJ2-2	few	CSVDSQGMTGELFF	TGCAGCGTTGATTCACAGGGGATGACCGGGGAGCTGTTTTTT
TRBD1	TRBV7-3	TRBJ1-1	NA	CASSSSDRGKAFF	TGTGCCAGCAGCTCCAGCGACAGGGGTAAAGCTTTCTTT
NA	TRBV7-9	TRBJ2-3	many	CASSLGAGTDTQYF	TGTGCCAGCAGCTTGGGGGCCGGCACAGATACGCAGTATTTT
TRBD1	TRBV5-1	TRBJ1-1	many	CASSSDRGQTEAFF	TGCGCCAGCAGCTCGGACAGGGGACAAACTGAAGCTTTCTTT
NA	TRBV28	TRBJ1-1	NA	CASSASSGGRETEAFF	TGTGCCAGCAGTGCGTCGTCGGGGGGCCGGGAGACTGAAGCTTTCTTT
TRBD2	TRBV5-1	TRBJ2-3	NA	CASTPRASGRAPDTQYF	TGCGCCAGCACCCCGCGGGCCAGCGGGAGGGCCCCAGATACGCAGTATTTT
TRBD1	TRBV2	TRBJ2-5	NA	CASSRDSRETQYF	TGTGCCAGCAGTAGGGACAGTCGGGAGACCCAGTACTTC
NA	TRBV30	TRBJ1-1	NA	CAWSVYGEKEAFF	TGTGCCTGGAGTGTTTACGGGGAGAAGGAAGCTTTCTTT
TRBD1	TRBV11-3	TRBJ1-1	few	CASKGQGNTEAFF	TGTGCCAGCAAGGGACAGGGCAACACTGAAGCTTTCTTT
TRBD1	TRBV7-9	TRBJ2-7	NA	CASSSGQGGTYEQYF	TGTGCCAGCAGCTCGGGACAGGGTGGGACCTACGAGCAGTACTTC
TRBD2	TRBV6-6	TRBJ2-2	few	CASSMSGRTGELFF	TGTGCCAGCAGTATGAGCGGGAGGACCGGGGAGCTGTTTTTT
NA	TRBV7-2	TRBJ2-1	NA	CASSLGTGNGYNEQFF	TGTGCCAGCAGCTTGGGAACAGGGAACGGTTACAATGAGCAGTTCTTC
TRBD1	TRBV5-4	TRBJ2-7	many	CASSFDRGGYEQYF	TGTGCCAGCAGCTTCGACAGGGGAGGCTACGAGCAGTACTTC
NA	TRBV14	TRBJ1-3	medium-sized	CASSQVYDTIYF	TGTGCCAGCAGCCAAGTTTATGACACCATATATTTT
TRBD2	TRBV30	TRBJ2-3	few	CAWSTGLAGDTDTQYF	TGTGCCTGGAGTACCGGACTAGCGGGAGACACAGATACGCAGTATTTT
NA	TRBV6-1	TRBJ2-3	few	CASSEEFLRAGLPWGTDTQYF	TGTGCCAGCAGTGAAGAATTCTTACGGGCAGGACTCCCCTGGGGCACAGATACGCAGTATTTT
NA	TRBV4-2	TRBJ2-2	NA	CASSPVPGEGGELFF	TGTGCCAGCAGCCCCGTTCCGGGAGAAGGCGGGGAGCTGTTTTTT
TRBD1	TRBV7-9	TRBJ2-3	NA	CASSLSRDRDTDTQYF	TGTGCCAGCAGCTTAAGCAGGGACAGGGACACAGATACGCAGTATTTT
NA	TRBV6-4	TRBJ2-1	NA	CASSGGGGSYNEQFF	TGTGCCAGCAGTGGTGGAGGAGGGTCCTACAATGAGCAGTTCTTC
TRBD2	TRBV6-5	TRBJ2-5	NA	CASSYLAGSQETQYF	TGTGCCAGCAGTTACCTAGCGGGGTCCCAAGAGACCCAGTACTTC
NA	TRBV4-3	TRBJ2-1	few	CASSQERVGEQFF	TGCGCCAGCAGCCAAGAACGGGTGGGTGAGCAGTTCTTC
TRBD2	TRBV2	TRBJ2-1	few	CASNMLAGKSNEQFF	TGTGCCAGCAATATGCTAGCGGGAAAGAGCAATGAGCAGTTCTTC